A selection of T cell receptor beta chains follows, all from one sample in a study of shared clonotypes between healthy human individuals. The data were produced by immunoSEQ multiplex PCR, yet TCRdb's version contains in-frame clones alone and is incomplete. The sample gives hundreds of thousands of clones, just over 95% of which show up once; about 0.21% is in the top ten. Sample: naive CD8+ T cells sorted from blood. These receptor sequences come from a man between 25 and 39 years old in good health. The CDR3 runs from the conserved cysteine through the conserved F or W. A D gene is named only where the DNA matches it firmly. Size is omitted from some rows. Given values are once, few, many or a class for expanded clones.

d_call	v_call	j_call	clone_size	cdr3_nt	cdr3_aa
-	TRBV27	TRBJ2-1	-	TGTGCCAGCAGTTTAAGGGAAAGGGTGGACAATGAGCAGTTCTTC	CASSLRERVDNEQFF
TRBD2	TRBV7-9	TRBJ2-1	-	TGTGCCAGCAGCCCCTGGGCTAGCGGCTCCTACAATGAGCAGTTCTTC	CASSPWASGSYNEQFF
-	TRBV7-9	TRBJ2-7	-	TGTGCCAGCAGCCTACTAACGGGTGAGCAGTACTTC	CASSLLTGEQYF
-	TRBV4-1	TRBJ1-2	-	TGCGCCAGCAGCCAAGATCCCCTTCGAGGCTATGGCTACACCTTC	CASSQDPLRGYGYTF
-	TRBV27	TRBJ1-5	-	TGTGCCAGCAGGGACGGGGATTGGGGTCAGCCCCAGCATTTT	CASRDGDWGQPQHF
TRBD2	TRBV11-3	TRBJ2-2	-	TGTGCCAGCAGCTACCAAGGACTAGCGAGCACCGGGGAGCTGTTTTTT	CASSYQGLASTGELFF
TRBD2	TRBV19	TRBJ2-7	-	TGTGCCAGTAGTCCGACTAGCGCTACCTACGAGCAGTACTTC	CASSPTSATYEQYF
-	TRBV27	TRBJ1-5	-	TGTGCCAGCAGTATCCATCAGCCCCAGCATTTT	CASSIHQPQHF
TRBD1	TRBV6-1	TRBJ1-5	once	TGTGCCAGCAGTGAAACCCCGACAGGGGGGTATAGCAATCAGCCCCAGCATTTT	CASSETPTGGYSNQPQHF
TRBD2	TRBV5-1	TRBJ2-3	-	TGCGCCAGCAGCCTCGGGACTAGCGGCACAGATACGCAGTATTTT	CASSLGTSGTDTQYF
-	TRBV7-9	TRBJ1-4	-	TGTGCCAGCGAACAGGAACAACTGTTTTTT	CASEQEQLFF
TRBD2	TRBV7-9	TRBJ2-1	-	TGTGCCAGCAGCCCCGCGCGGGGGGCGTTTATTTATGAGCAGTTCTTC	CASSPARGAFIYEQFF
-	TRBV6-5	TRBJ2-2	-	TGTGCCAGCAAATTTGGGCCCCAGACAGCCGGGGAGCTGTTTTTT	CASKFGPQTAGELFF
TRBD1	TRBV7-2	TRBJ1-2	-	TGTGCCAGCAGCTCGACAGGGGGCTGGTATGGCTACACCTTC	CASSSTGGWYGYTF
-	TRBV9	TRBJ1-1	-	TGTGCCAGCAGTTCCAACACTGAAGCTTTCTTT	CASSSNTEAFF
-	TRBV27	TRBJ2-7	-	TGTGCCAGCAGTTTGGCGGCGGGATTTAGCTCCTACGAGCAGTACTTC	CASSLAAGFSSYEQYF
-	TRBV7-9	TRBJ2-1	-	TGTGCCAGCAGCTCAGAGGAGGCTAGCGATGAGCAGTTCTTC	CASSSEEASDEQFF
TRBD2	TRBV11-3	TRBJ2-1	-	TGTGCCAGCAGCCCTCGACTAGCGGGAGGGCATTACAATGAGCAGTTCTTC	CASSPRLAGGHYNEQFF
-	TRBV21-1	TRBJ2-1	-	TGTGCCAGCAGCAAGGCCACAGGGGCCTACAATGAGCAGTTCTTC	CASSKATGAYNEQFF
TRBD1	TRBV6-6	TRBJ2-7	-	TGTGCCAGCAGTTACCCTTCGGACAGGGGTGAAGAGCAGTACTTC	CASSYPSDRGEEQYF
-	TRBV28	TRBJ2-6	-	TGTGCCAGCAGCCCACAGCTCTCTGGGGCCAACGTCCTGACTTTC	CASSPQLSGANVLTF
-	TRBV2	TRBJ2-7	-	TGTGCCAGCAGCCCCGCCTACGAGCAGTACTTC	CASSPAYEQYF
TRBD1	TRBV7-2	TRBJ2-7	-	TGTGCCAGCAGTGGGGACAGCTACGAGCAGTACTTC	CASSGDSYEQYF
-	TRBV6-6	TRBJ2-7	once	TGTGCCAGCAGTTACTCATGGGGGGACGAGCAGTACTTC	CASSYSWGDEQYF
TRBD2	TRBV27	TRBJ2-1	few	TGTGCCAGCAGTGACTCGTCTAGCGGAGCCTACAATGAGCAGTTCTTC	CASSDSSSGAYNEQFF
-	TRBV25-1	TRBJ1-5	-	TGTGCCAGCAGTGAAAGGGGACGGGGTCAGCCCCAGCATTTT	CASSERGRGQPQHF
-	TRBV29-1	TRBJ2-7	-	TGCAGCGTTAGGGGCGGTAGCTCCTACGAGCAGTACTTC	CSVRGGSSYEQYF
TRBD2	TRBV7-2	TRBJ2-7	-	TGTGCCAGCGGGGGGACTAGAGCCTACGAGCAGTACTTC	CASGGTRAYEQYF
TRBD2	TRBV7-7	TRBJ2-1	-	TGTGCCAGCAGCCCGGGACTAGCGGGACCCTACAATGAGCAGTTCTTC	CASSPGLAGPYNEQFF
TRBD2	TRBV9	TRBJ2-1	-	TGTGCCAGCAGCGTACGGCTAGCGGATTCTTACAATGAGCAGTTCTTC	CASSVRLADSYNEQFF
-	TRBV27	TRBJ2-7	-	TGTGCCAGCAGAGCCCCTAACTACGAGCAGTACTTC	CASRAPNYEQYF
TRBD2	TRBV29-1	TRBJ2-7	-	TGCAGCGTCTATATAGCGGGAGCTTACGAGCAGTACTTC	CSVYIAGAYEQYF
-	TRBV5-1	TRBJ1-1	-	TGCGCCAGCAGCCCCTGGGGGAACACTGAAGCTTTCTTT	CASSPWGNTEAFF
-	TRBV4-2	TRBJ2-7	-	TGTGCCAGCAGCCCTCAGGGGACCTACGAGCAGTACTTC	CASSPQGTYEQYF
-	TRBV5-4	TRBJ2-2	-	TGTGCCAGCAGGGCTAGCGAGAACACCGGGGAGCTGTTTTTT	CASRASENTGELFF
-	TRBV7-6	TRBJ2-7	-	TGTGCCAGCACCCAGGGAGGGACAGCCGAGCAGTACTTC	CASTQGGTAEQYF
TRBD2	TRBV5-4	TRBJ2-3	-	TGTGCCAGCAGCGATTTGCCGGGAAGGGTAGCGGGAGTAAGCACAGATACGCAGTATTTT	CASSDLPGRVAGVSTDTQYF
-	TRBV6-5	TRBJ2-6	-	TGTGCCAGCAGTTACGGGATACCTGGGGCCAACGTCCTGACTTTC	CASSYGIPGANVLTF
-	TRBV29-1	TRBJ2-5	-	TGCAGCGTTGAAACAGACTACCAAGAGACCCAGTACTTC	CSVETDYQETQYF
TRBD1	TRBV15	TRBJ2-7	-	TGTGCCACCAGCAGAGTTAGGGCAGGGGGCTATCACGAGCAGTACTTC	CATSRVRAGGYHEQYF
-	TRBV9	TRBJ2-7	-	TGTGCCAGCAGCGTAGAAGCGGAAGGTACCTACGAGCAGTACTTC	CASSVEAEGTYEQYF
-	TRBV29-1	TRBJ2-7	-	TGCAGCGTTGAAATGAGTAGCGAGTACGAGCAGTACTTC	CSVEMSSEYEQYF
-	TRBV27	TRBJ2-1	-	TGTGCCAGCAGAGGGGGACCCCTCTCCTACAATGAGCAGTTCTTC	CASRGGPLSYNEQFF
-	TRBV6-6	TRBJ2-5	-	TGTGCCAGCGGACCTCGGGAGACCCAGTACTTC	CASGPRETQYF
-	TRBV4-1	TRBJ2-1	-	TGCGCCAGCAGGGCGCAATCCTACAATGAGCAGTTCTTC	CASRAQSYNEQFF
-	TRBV7-9	TRBJ2-3	-	TGTGCCAGCAGCTTAGCCGGGTCGGGAGATACGCAGTATTTT	CASSLAGSGDTQYF
-	TRBV20-1	TRBJ2-1	-	TGCAGTGTCTACTACAATGAGCAGTTCTTC	CSVYYNEQFF
-	TRBV18	TRBJ2-4	-	TGTGCCAGCTCGAGGAACCTAGCCAAAAACATTCAGTACTTC	CASSRNLAKNIQYF
-	TRBV7-9	TRBJ2-2	-	TGTGCCAGCAGCTTATTAGAGAGTAACACCGGGGAGCTGTTTTTT	CASSLLESNTGELFF
-	TRBV28	TRBJ2-5	-	TGTGCCAGCAGTTTGTTCAGGGGACAACAAGAGACCCAGTACTTC	CASSLFRGQQETQYF
TRBD1	TRBV7-2	TRBJ2-7	-	TGTGCCAGCAGCTTCCCCGGGACAGAATACGAGCAGTACTTC	CASSFPGTEYEQYF
TRBD2	TRBV27	TRBJ2-1	-	TGTGCCACCAGCAGGCTAGCGGGAGTGGAGTACAATGAGCAGTTCTTC	CATSRLAGVEYNEQFF
-	TRBV19	TRBJ1-2	-	TGTGCCAGTAGTATTCCCTCGGGGGCGCGGGGCTACACCTTC	CASSIPSGARGYTF
-	TRBV28	TRBJ1-5	once	TGTGCCAGCAGTTCAGGTTATAGCAATCAGCCCCAGCATTTT	CASSSGYSNQPQHF
TRBD1	TRBV5-5	TRBJ1-3	-	TGTGCCAGCAGCTTGGGGACAGGGACTGGAAACACCATATATTTT	CASSLGTGTGNTIYF